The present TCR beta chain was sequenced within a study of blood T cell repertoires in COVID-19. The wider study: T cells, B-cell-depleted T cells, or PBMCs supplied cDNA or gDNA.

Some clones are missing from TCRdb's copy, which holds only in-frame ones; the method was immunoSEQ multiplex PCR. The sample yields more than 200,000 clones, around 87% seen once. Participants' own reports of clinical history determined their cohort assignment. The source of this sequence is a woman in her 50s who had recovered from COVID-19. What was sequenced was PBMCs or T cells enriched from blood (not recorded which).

In DNA form, the CDR3 reads TGTGCCAGCAGCTTAGGGCTAGCGGGAGCTAGGGAGCAGTACTTC. It encodes CASSLGLAGAREQYF. The chain is built from TRBV7-3 and TRBJ2-7, with 10 bases matching TRBD2. The germline gives CDR1 SGHTA, CDR2 FQGTGA. V shed 2 bases and J 7 bases; nucleotides not matched to a gene: 8. This CDR3 has 15 residues.